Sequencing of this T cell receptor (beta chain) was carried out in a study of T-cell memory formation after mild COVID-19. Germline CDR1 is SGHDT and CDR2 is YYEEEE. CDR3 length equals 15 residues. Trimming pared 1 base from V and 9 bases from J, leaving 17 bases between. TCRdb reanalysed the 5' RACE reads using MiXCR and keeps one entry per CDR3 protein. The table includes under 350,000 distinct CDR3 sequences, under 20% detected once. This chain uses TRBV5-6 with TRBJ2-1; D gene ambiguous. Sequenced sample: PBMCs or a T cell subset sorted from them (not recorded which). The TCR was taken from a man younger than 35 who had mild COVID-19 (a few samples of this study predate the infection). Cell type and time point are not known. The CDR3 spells CASSLLVQATREQFF. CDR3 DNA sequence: TGTGCCAGCAGCTTGTTGGTACAAGCTACACGTGAGCAGTTCTTC.